The entry that follows covers one T cell receptor beta chain sequence. TCRdb's copy holds only in-frame clones and misses some; the assay was immunoSEQ multiplex PCR. The data hold nearly 60,000 clones, with around 90% observed a single time. The CDR3 contains 15 residues. This record comes from a study of OX40 agonist ivuxolimab in advanced cancers. The sample in question was CD4+ or CD8+ T cells sorted from blood, obtained in a trial of the OX40 agonist ivuxolimab. This chain connects TRBV21-1 to TRBJ2-3; the DNA was not used to check the table's D call, TRBD1. TRBV21-1 is described as a pseudogene. The sequence derives from an adult with an advanced solid tumor such as melanoma, head and neck, liver or kidney cancer. In DNA, the CDR3 is TGTGCCAGCAGCAGGAGGACAGGGGGTTCAGATACGCAGTATTTT. Its protein product is CASSRRTGGSDTQYF.